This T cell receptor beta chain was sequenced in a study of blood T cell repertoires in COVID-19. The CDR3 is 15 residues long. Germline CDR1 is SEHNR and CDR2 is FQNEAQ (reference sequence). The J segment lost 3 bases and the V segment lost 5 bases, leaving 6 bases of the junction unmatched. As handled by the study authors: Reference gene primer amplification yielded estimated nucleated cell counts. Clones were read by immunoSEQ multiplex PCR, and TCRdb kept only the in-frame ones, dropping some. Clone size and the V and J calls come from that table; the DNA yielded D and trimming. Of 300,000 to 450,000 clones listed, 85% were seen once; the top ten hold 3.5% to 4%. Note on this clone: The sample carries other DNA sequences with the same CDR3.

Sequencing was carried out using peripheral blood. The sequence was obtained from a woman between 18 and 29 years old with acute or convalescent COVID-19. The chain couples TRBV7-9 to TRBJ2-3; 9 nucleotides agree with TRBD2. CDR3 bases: TGTGCCAGCAGCCTGGGGCTAGCGGGGACAGATACGCAGTATTTT. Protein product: CASSLGLAGTDTQYF.